The source of this T cell receptor beta chain is a study of T cell repertoires and HLA-DP antigens. Looking at the study overall: In vitro CD4+ alloreactivity was against HeLa-presented HLA-DP.

This clone was seen a single time. The antigen is not known. The PCR primers covered 54 TRBV and 13 TRBJ segments. Measured with immunoSEQ multiplex PCR; TCRdb has only the in-frame clones, and not every one. Here the sample spans some 89,000 clones, 86% being singletons. V dropped 1 base and J dropped 11 bases, with 11 bases sitting between them. Per the germline V gene, CDR1 is GTSNPN and CDR2 is SVGIG (reference sequence). CDR3 length: 11 residues. The chain employs TRBV30 and TRBJ2-5; D perhaps matches TRBD1 (5 bases). Sample: CD4+ T cells from PBMCs. The clonotype comes from a man over 45 in good health and CMV-seronegative. This chain's CDR3 is CAWSGTKEQYF. In nucleotides, the CDR3 is TGTGCCTGGAGTGGGACAAAAGAGCAGTACTTC.